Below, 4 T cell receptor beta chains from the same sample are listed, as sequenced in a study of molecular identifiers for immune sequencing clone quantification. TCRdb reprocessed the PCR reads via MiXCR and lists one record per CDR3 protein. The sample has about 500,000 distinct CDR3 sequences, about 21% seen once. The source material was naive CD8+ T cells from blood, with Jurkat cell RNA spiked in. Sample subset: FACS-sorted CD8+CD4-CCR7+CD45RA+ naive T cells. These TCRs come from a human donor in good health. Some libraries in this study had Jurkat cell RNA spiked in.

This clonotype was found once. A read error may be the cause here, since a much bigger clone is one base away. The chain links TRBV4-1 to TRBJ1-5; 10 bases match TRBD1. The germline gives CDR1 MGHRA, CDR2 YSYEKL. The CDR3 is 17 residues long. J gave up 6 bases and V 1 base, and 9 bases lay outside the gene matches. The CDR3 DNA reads TGCGCCAGCAGCCAAGTTAAATCGGGACAGGGGAGTCAGCCCCAGCATTTT. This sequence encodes CASSQVKSGQGSQPQHF.

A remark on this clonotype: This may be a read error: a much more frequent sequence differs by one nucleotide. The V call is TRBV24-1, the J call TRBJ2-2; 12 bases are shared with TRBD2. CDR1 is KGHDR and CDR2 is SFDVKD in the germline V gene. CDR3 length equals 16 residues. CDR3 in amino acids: CATGDPTSGGTGELFF. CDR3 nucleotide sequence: TGTGCCACCGGTGATCCAACTAGCGGGGGGACCGGGGAGCTGTTTTTT.

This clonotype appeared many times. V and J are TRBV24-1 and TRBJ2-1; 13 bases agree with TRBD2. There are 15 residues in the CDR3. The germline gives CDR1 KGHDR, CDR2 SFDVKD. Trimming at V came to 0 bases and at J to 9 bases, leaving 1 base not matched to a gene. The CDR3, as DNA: TGTGCCACCAGTGATTTGGGGACTAGCGGGACTGAGCAGTTCTTC. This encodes CATSDLGTSGTEQFF.

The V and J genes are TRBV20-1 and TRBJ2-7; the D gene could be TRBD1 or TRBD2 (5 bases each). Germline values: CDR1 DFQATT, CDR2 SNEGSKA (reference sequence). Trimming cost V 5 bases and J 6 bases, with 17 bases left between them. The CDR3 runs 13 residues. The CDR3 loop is CSAGPGTDLEQYF. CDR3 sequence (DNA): TGCAGTGCTGGCCCGGGGACGGACCTCGAGCAGTACTTC.